This TCR beta chain was identified during a study of OX40 agonist ivuxolimab in advanced cancers. Study information: Head and neck, renal cell, melanoma or hepatocellular carcinoma were the cancers that dose-escalation patients had. Subjects had a mean age of 60 years, with a range of roughly 20 to 79; around 80% were male.

General study results and limits: Some nonresponders likewise displayed low normalized T-cell clonal expansion.

Germline V gene sequence: CDR1 LNHDA, CDR2 SQIVND (reference sequence). This CDR3 comprises 11 residues. The ends were cut back, 1 base at V and 5 bases at J, with 3 bases in the middle. Method: immunoSEQ multiplex PCR; TCRdb's copy keeps in-frame clones and lacks some. The sample holds roughly 70,000 clones, about 85% seen once. Blood sampling took place at baseline, cycle 4 day 1, and cycle 7 day 1. Worth noting for this clone: Antigen: not known.

The sequencing used CD4+ or CD8+ T cells sorted from blood, collected in a trial of the OX40 agonist ivuxolimab. This receptor was obtained from an adult with an advanced solid tumor such as melanoma, head and neck, liver or kidney cancer. J is TRBJ2-7 and V is TRBV19; D ambiguous. The CDR3 sequence: CASSIADEQYF. CDR3 in DNA: TGTGCCAGTAGTATAGCGGACGAGCAGTACTTC.